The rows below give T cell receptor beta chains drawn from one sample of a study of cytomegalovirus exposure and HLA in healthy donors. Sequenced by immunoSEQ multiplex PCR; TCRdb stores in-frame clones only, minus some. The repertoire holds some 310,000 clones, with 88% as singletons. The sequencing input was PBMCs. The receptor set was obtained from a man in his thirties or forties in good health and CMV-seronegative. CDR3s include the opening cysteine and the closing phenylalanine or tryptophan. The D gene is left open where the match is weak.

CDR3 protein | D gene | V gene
CASSDFLDRERTYEQYF | TRBD1 | TRBV11-2
CATSRGLGEKLFF | NA | TRBV15
CASSLDPGIREGYTF | NA | TRBV5-1
CASSPQQGAGETQYF | TRBD1 | TRBV18
CASSDADSQNTEAFF | NA | TRBV27
CASSNGRESLNF | NA | TRBV21-1
CASSQNSRSTGNTIYF | NA | TRBV4-1
CASSPDSNYGYTF | NA | TRBV7-2
CASSLVGGGPGDTQYF | TRBD2 | TRBV7-2
CASSLGTGPYEQYF | TRBD1 | TRBV5-4
CASSLDRGGELFF | NA | TRBV11-2
CASSLRTSTDTQYF | NA | TRBV13
CASSRDPPTGPNEKLFF | TRBD1 | TRBV5-1
CASSITTGWGLSTEAFF | TRBD1 | TRBV19
CASSSVAVEQYF | NA | TRBV7-9
CASSLRGQPNEQFF | TRBD1 | TRBV11-3
CASSPARQGARGYTF | TRBD1 | TRBV4-3
CASRKSSGPETQYF | TRBD2 | TRBV7-9
CASSPPTGPAKNIQYF | TRBD1 | TRBV5-6
CATPPDRPSGANVLTF | NA | TRBV7-2
CASRIAGGRTDTQYF | TRBD2 | TRBV6-5
CASSHRLAGLPETQYF | TRBD2 | TRBV13
CASSLAYGGLDTQYF | NA | TRBV7-6
CASSPRTSGGLDTQYF | TRBD2 | TRBV9
CASSLGSGVGQPQHF | NA | TRBV11-3